One and the same sample provided the 13 T cell receptor beta chains below, sequenced in a study of cytomegalovirus exposure and HLA in healthy donors. 60 Vbeta and 13 Jbeta primers were used in PCR. Assay used: immunoSEQ multiplex PCR; TCRdb lists only in-frame clones, some missing. The sample shows more than 100,000 clones, and 1.5% to 1.9% sits with its ten largest clones. The sample consisted of PBMCs. Receptor source: a woman between 35 and 50 years old in good health and CMV-seronegative.

This chain joins TRBV5-1 and TRBJ2-6, with 9 positions matching TRBD1. The CDR3 loop spans 17 amino acids. In germline, CDR1 is SGHRS, CDR2 YFSETQ. Trimming took 3 bases from V and 0 from J; bases not matched to a gene: 4. In DNA form, the CDR3 reads TGCGCCAGCAGCTCCGGGACAGGGAACTCTGGGGCCAACGTCCTGACTTTC. Translation gives CASSSGTGNSGANVLTF.

The chain carries TRBV5-1 and TRBJ1-4; D possibly corresponds to TRBD1 (5 bases). This CDR3 is built from 15 residues. Germline CDR1 reads SGHRS; CDR2 reads YFSETQ. Trimming stripped 0 bases from V and 8 bases from J, with 14 bases between. The CDR3 DNA follows: TGCGCCAGCAGCTTGGGCAGGGTCGGTTCAGAAAAACTGTTTTTT. It translates to CASSLGRVGSEKLFF.

The CDR3 sequence: CASRTGTGGSPLHF. The CDR3 region has the DNA TGTGCCAGCAGAACCGGGACAGGGGGTTCACCCCTCCACTTT. The J gene is TRBJ1-6, the V gene TRBV7-8; TRBD1 aligns across 11 bases. The CDR3 contains 14 residues. V lost 6 bases to trimming and J lost 9 bases; unmatched junction nucleotides: 4. Germline V gene data show CDR1 as SGHVS and CDR2 as FQNEAQ. The full variable domain, rest sourced from reference TRBV7-8 and TRBJ1-6, is GAGVSQSPRYKVAKRGQDVALRCDPISGHVSLFWYQQALGQGPEFLTYFQNEAQLDKSGLPSDRFFAERPEGSVSTLKIQRTQQEDSAVYLCASRTGTGGSPLHFGNGTRLTVT.

The chain is built from TRBV6-4 and TRBJ2-1; 9 bases match TRBD2. The CDR3 sequence is 15 residues long. V trimming: 10 bases; J trimming: 3 bases; junction bases outside the gene matches: 10. Germline V gives CDR1 MRHNA, CDR2 SNTAGT. CDR3 sequence reads: CATRRGGGDYNEQFF. The CDR3 DNA is TGTGCCACCCGAAGAGGCGGGGGGGACTACAATGAGCAGTTCTTC.

The rearrangement links TRBV6-1 to TRBJ1-1; D might be TRBD1 (5 bases). CDR3 length: 16 residues. Between the trimmed V and J ends, which lost 2 bases and 0 bases, there was a span of 13 bases. Germline V gene data show CDR1 as MNHNS and CDR2 as SASEGT. CDR3 protein: CASSETLQVMNTEAFF. The CDR3 DNA sequence: TGTGCCAGCAGTGAAACCCTACAGGTCATGAACACTGAAGCTTTCTTT.

The rearrangement links TRBV9 to TRBJ2-2; no definite D call. The V gene lost 0 bases and the J gene lost 5 bases, with 5 bases spanning the gap. From germline, CDR1 is SGDLS and CDR2 YYNGEE. The CDR3 has 13 residues. This CDR3 is CASSVDGTGELFF. The DNA of the CDR3 is TGTGCCAGCAGCGTAGACGGTACCGGGGAGCTGTTTTTT.

CDR3 sequence reads: CASSGGQGSYNEQFF. In nucleotides, the CDR3 is TGCGCCAGCAGCGGGGGACAGGGCTCCTACAATGAGCAGTTCTTC. The chain employs TRBV5-1 and TRBJ2-1; TRBD1 matches 9 bases. Looked up from germline, CDR1 is SGHRS and CDR2 is YFSETQ. The CDR3 extends over 15 amino acids. Trimming cost V 4 bases and J 0 bases; bases outside gene matches: 2.

J is TRBJ1-2 and V is TRBV5-5; 12 bases fit TRBD1. J was trimmed by 6 bases and V by 4 bases; bases with no gene match: 7. This CDR3 is 15 amino acids long. Germline CDR1 and CDR2: SGHKS and YYEKEE (reference sequence). The CDR3, as DNA: TGTGCCAGCAGCCCGGGACAGGGGGCGGCCAATGGCTACACCTTC. This encodes CASSPGQGAANGYTF.

The chain uses TRBV7-2 and TRBJ2-1, with D maybe TRBD1 (5 bases). The germline V gene has CDR1 SGHTA and CDR2 FQGNSA. The CDR3 is 18 residues long. V lost 5 bases, J lost 1 base, and 21 bases lay in between. CDR3 nucleotides: TGTGCCAGCAGCGGGCAGAGGTACCAGGGCAGGTCCTACAATGAGCAGTTCTTC. Translating it yields CASSGQRYQGRSYNEQFF. Supplemented by reference TRBV7-2 and TRBJ2-1, the full variable domain reads GAGVSQSPSNKVTEKGKDVELRCDPISGHTALYWYRQSLGQGLEFLIYFQGNSAPDKSGLPSDRFSAERTGGSVSTLTIQRTQQEDSAVYLCASSGQRYQGRSYNEQFFGPGTRLTVL.

This chain uses TRBV30 with TRBJ1-5; 10 bases align to TRBD1. Germline CDR1 reads GTSNPN; CDR2 reads SVGIG (reference sequence). The CDR3 extends over 19 amino acids. The CDR3 sequence: CAHPPPDRGIGDSNQPQHF. For the CDR3, the DNA is TGTGCTCACCCCCCCCCGGACAGGGGGATCGGTGATAGCAATCAGCCCCAGCATTTT.

The chain links TRBV10-3 to TRBJ2-3, with 11 bases fitting TRBD1. The V and J ends lost 5 bases and 2 bases, in that order; junction bases with no gene match: 6. CDR3 size: 16 residues. Germline CDR1 and CDR2: ENHRY and SYGVKD. The CDR3 nucleotides read TGTGCCATCAGTACTGGGACAGGGGGATCCACAGATACGCAGTATTTT. Translated: CAISTGTGGSTDTQYF.

The rearrangement joins TRBV9 to TRBJ2-5, with a possible D match to TRBD1 (5 bases). This CDR3 is 13 amino acids long. The V gene lost 1 base and the J gene lost 5 bases, with 9 bases spanning the gap. Germline V gene lookup returns CDR1 SGDLS and CDR2 YYNGEE. Here the CDR3 reads CASSVMGPETQYF. Written as DNA, the CDR3 is TGTGCCAGCAGCGTAATGGGGCCGGAGACCCAGTACTTC.

The rearrangement links TRBV10-2 to TRBJ1-6, with 8 bases identical to TRBD1. Trimming took 3 bases from V and 6 from J; bases not matched to a gene: 7. The length of the CDR3 is 16 residues. Germline CDR1 is WSHSY and CDR2 is SAAADI. The CDR3 is CASSDRGPATNSPLHF. The CDR3 DNA sequence: TGCGCCAGCAGTGACAGGGGGCCCGCAACTAATTCACCCCTCCACTTT.